The 18 T cell receptor beta chains in this list originate from one sample, sequenced in a study of T cells in Graves' hyperthyroidism and ophthalmopathy. Authors of the study amplified TCR beta CDR3 regions from RNA transcripts. First-round RT-PCR of the TCR CDR3 relied on the HTBI primer set. TCRdb re-derived calls from the multiplex PCR reads in MiXCR, one entry per CDR3 protein. Of about half a million distinct CDR3 sequences in the sample, around 21% are singletons; the top ten hold about a quarter. The sample comprised blood. All receptors derive from a man in his late teens or twenties with Graves' hyperthyroidism.

This clonotype showed up many times. This chain joins TRBV10-2 and TRBJ2-5; 11 positions agree with TRBD2. CDR1 is WSHSY, CDR2 SAAADI, per germline. The ends lost 10 bases at V and 4 bases at J; junction bases unmatched: 14. The CDR3 has 16 amino acids. The CDR3 is CATAPVSGGAPETQYF. The CDR3, as DNA: TGCGCCACAGCGCCCGTTAGCGGGGGGGCCCCAGAGACCCAGTACTTC.

The sample holds a few counts of this clonotype. The gene calls are TRBV10-3 and TRBJ1-3; maybe TRBD1 (6 bases). CDR1 ENHRY and CDR2 SYGVKD come from the germline V gene. The CDR3 is 13 amino acids. Trimming left V 7 bases short and J 5 bases short, with 12 bases between. In DNA form, the CDR3 reads TGTGCCATCAATCGGGGGCAAAGAAACACCATATATTTT. Its translation: CAINRGQRNTIYF.

This clonotype was detected many times. The J gene is TRBJ2-7, the V gene TRBV20-1, with 8 bases lining up with TRBD2. The V and J ends lost 2 bases and 5 bases, in that order; junction bases with no gene match: 11. The CDR3 runs to 15 residues. The germline gives CDR1 DFQATT, CDR2 SNEGSKA (reference sequence). DNA of the CDR3: TGCAGTGCTAGACCCGCACGGGGGGGGCACCACGAGCAGTACTTC. Its protein is CSARPARGGHHEQYF.

This clonotype was seen a single time. This may come from a read error, since a much larger clone is one base off. V is TRBV12-5 and J is TRBJ2-7; the D gene is possibly TRBD2 (7 bases). The CDR3 is 13 residues long. Germline assignment: CDR1 LGHNT and CDR2 FRNRAP. V gave up 4 bases and J gave up 2 bases, with 9 bases separating them. The CDR3: CASGYGGPYEQYF. CDR3 nucleotide sequence: TGTGCTAGTGGTTACGGGGGGCCCTACGAGCAGTACTTC. The full variable domain, its missing parts supplied by reference TRBV12-5 and TRBJ2-7, is DARVTQTPRHKVTEMGQEVTMRCQPILGHNTVFWYRQTMMQGLELLAYFRNRAPLDDSGMPKDRFSAEMPDATLATLKIQPSEPRDSAVYFCASGYGGPYEQYFGPGTRLTVT.

This clonotype was detected ten times or more. The V and J genes are TRBV28 and TRBJ1-5; D is unresolved. Germline V lookup: CDR1 MDHEN, CDR2 SYDVKM. Between the trimmed V and J ends, which lost 6 bases and 1 base, there was a span of 10 bases. The CDR3 extends over 14 amino acids. The CDR3 loop is CASSPEYSNQPQHF. The CDR3, as DNA: TGTGCCAGCAGCCCCGAGTACAGCAATCAGCCCCAGCATTTT.

This clonotype was counted ten times or more. The rearrangement joins TRBV3-1 to TRBJ1-2; 7 bases map to TRBD1. Germline V lookup: CDR1 LGHDT, CDR2 YNNKEL (reference sequence). After removal of 2 bases from V and 8 bases from J, the junction contained 5 bases not matched to a gene. There are 13 residues in the CDR3. The CDR3, as DNA: TGTGCCAGCAGCCAAACAGGGGAAAGAGGCTACACCTTC. It is translated as CASSQTGERGYTF. The variable domain in full, with the rest retrieved from reference TRBV3-1 and TRBJ1-2, is DTAVSQTPKYLVTQMGNDKSIKCEQNLGHDTMYWYKQDSKKFLKIMFSYNNKELIINETVPNRFSPKSPDKAHLNLHINSLELGDSAVYFCASSQTGERGYTFGSGTRLTVV.

This clonotype was picked up many times. The chain has TRBV3-1 and TRBJ2-5; the D is unclear. The CDR3 extends over 14 amino acids. The germline gives CDR1 LGHDT, CDR2 YNNKEL (reference sequence). Trimming left V 0 bases short and J 0 bases short, with 5 bases between. The CDR3, as DNA: TGTGCCAGCAGCCAAGAACCCGACCAAGAGACCCAGTACTTC. Its protein is CASSQEPDQETQYF.

There are many counts of this clonotype. The rearrangement links TRBV6-1 to TRBJ1-5; 8 nucleotides match TRBD1. V was pared by 7 bases and J by 15 bases, with 20 bases of the junction left unmatched. Germline assignment: CDR1 MNHNS and CDR2 SASEGT. The CDR3 is 15 amino acids. In DNA form, the CDR3 reads TGTGCCAGCACTACACACCCAGGACAGGGTTATTCTTGGCATTTT. Encoded protein: CASTTHPGQGYSWHF.

V gene TRBV5-6 combines with J gene TRBJ1-4; D gene uncertain. Deletions cut 1 base from V and 8 bases from J, with 15 bases between. This CDR3 contains 15 residues. The V gene's germline CDR1 is SGHDT and CDR2 YYEEEE. CDR3 DNA: TGTGCCAGCAGCTTGAGCGGATCGGGCGACGAAAAACTGTTTTTT. Translation: CASSLSGSGDEKLFF.

Here the CDR3 DNA reads TGCGCCAGCAGCTTGGCCGGGACAGCTTACTACGAGCAGTACTTC. Its translation is CASSLAGTAYYEQYF. This chain connects TRBV5-1 to TRBJ2-7, with 7 bases aligning to TRBD1. The CDR3 totals 15 residues. V dropped 0 bases and J dropped 3; count of bases not matched to a gene: 6. Germline CDR1 is SGHRS and CDR2 is YFSETQ. The whole variable domain, remainder taken from reference TRBV5-1 and TRBJ2-7, is KAGVTQTPRYLIKTRGQQVTLSCSPISGHRSVSWYQQTPGQGLQFLFEYFSETQRNKGNFPGRFSGRQFSNSRSEMNVSTLELGDSALYLCASSLAGTAYYEQYFGPGTRLTVT.

This clonotype came up a few times. The V gene is TRBV7-8, the J gene TRBJ2-7, with D tentatively TRBD2 (5 bases). CDR3 length equals 15 residues. The germline V and J ends were trimmed by 5 bases and 3 bases, with 17 bases remaining between them. Germline CDR1 reads SGHVS; CDR2 reads FQNEAQ. The CDR3 protein is CASSPPGGFYYEQYF. The CDR3 region has the DNA TGTGCCAGCAGCCCTCCTGGAGGTTTCTACTACGAGCAGTACTTC.

Many counts were recorded for this clonotype. The rearrangement uses TRBV14 and TRBJ2-7; perhaps D is TRBD1 or TRBD2 (5 bases each). The CDR3 consists of 13 residues. Germline CDR1 SGHDN, CDR2 FVKESK. Trimming stripped 4 bases from V and 3 bases from J, with 10 bases between. CDR3 region: CASSPWDGYEQYF. CDR3 DNA sequence: TGTGCCAGCAGCCCCTGGGACGGCTACGAGCAGTACTTC.

The chain carries TRBV11-1 and TRBJ1-2; D is unclear. V lost 2 bases and J lost 3, with 16 bases in between. From germline, CDR1 is SGHAT and CDR2 FQDESV (reference sequence). The CDR3 loop spans 16 amino acids. The CDR3 sequence: CASSLSDSDLYYGYTF. CDR3 nucleotide sequence: TGTGCCAGCAGCTTAAGTGACTCAGACCTTTACTATGGCTACACCTTC.

This clonotype was picked up many times. The J gene is TRBJ1-2, the V gene TRBV7-2; a weak D match, TRBD1 (6 bases). The CDR3 contains 14 residues. CDR1 is SGHTA and CDR2 is FQGNSA in the germline V gene. Trimming pared 1 base from V and 3 bases from J, leaving 9 bases between. The CDR3 DNA reads TGTGCCAGCAGCTTAGTGCCAGGGGACTATGGCTACACCTTC. Translating it yields CASSLVPGDYGYTF. Full variable domain (rest looked up from reference TRBV7-2 and TRBJ1-2): GAGVSQSPSNKVTEKGKDVELRCDPISGHTALYWYRQSLGQGLEFLIYFQGNSAPDKSGLPSDRFSAERTGGSVSTLTIQRTQQEDSAVYLCASSLVPGDYGYTFGSGTRLTVV.

This clonotype was counted at least ten times. The rearrangement joins TRBV6-2 or TRBV6-3 to TRBJ1-5, with D unresolved. The ends were cut back, 7 bases at V and 5 bases at J, with 15 bases in the middle. Germline V gene lookup returns CDR1 MNHEY and CDR2 SVGEGT. This CDR3 contains 14 residues. This CDR3 reads CASIPRPGDQPQHF. As DNA, the CDR3 is TGTGCCAGCATCCCCCGGCCAGGTGATCAGCCCCAGCATTTT.

This clonotype was recorded a few times. J is TRBJ1-5 and V is TRBV2; TRBD1 is a possible D gene (5 bases). Trimming left V 7 bases short and J 13 bases short, with 20 bases between. Germline assignment: CDR1 SNHLY and CDR2 FYNNEI. The CDR3 is 13 amino acids. The CDR3 spells CASKQEEGSGQHF. The CDR3 DNA reads as TGTGCCAGCAAACAGGAGGAGGGTTCGGGGCAGCATTTT.

This clonotype was picked up many times. The V and J genes are TRBV27 and TRBJ2-7; possible D gene TRBD1, 5 bases. The CDR3 spans 14 residues. Germline values: CDR1 MNHEY, CDR2 SMNVEV (reference sequence). V was trimmed by 3 bases and J by 4 bases, leaving 13 bases between them. In DNA form, the CDR3 reads TGTGCCAGCAGTTTCAGGCAGGGAAGGTACGAGCAGTACTTC. This translates into CASSFRQGRYEQYF.

This clonotype has just a few counts. The rearrangement uses TRBV5-1 and TRBJ1-2; 8 nucleotides agree with TRBD1. This CDR3 has 15 amino acids. J gave up 4 bases and V 4 bases, and 9 bases lay outside the gene matches. Germline-derived CDR1 and CDR2 are SGHRS and YFSETQ. Here the CDR3 DNA reads TGCGCCAGCAGCGGCTGGACAGGGCTCGTCTATGGCTACACCTTC. Translated, it gives CASSGWTGLVYGYTF.